This TCR beta chain was retrieved from a study of blood T cell repertoires in COVID-19. Germline V CDR1 and CDR2: MDHEN, SYDVKM. The CDR3 is 14 amino acids. V gave up 7 bases and J gave up 1 base; unmatched junction bases: 5. TCRdb's copy holds only in-frame clones and misses some; the assay was immunoSEQ multiplex PCR. The profile shows about 350,000 clones, around 87% of them singletons. Sequencing used PBMCs or T cells enriched from blood (not recorded which). The TCR was taken from a woman aged 25 to 45 who had recovered from COVID-19. This chain joins TRBV28 and TRBJ2-3, with 7 nucleotides matching TRBD1. The CDR3 bases are TGTGCCAGCAAGGGGGACAGCGGCACAGATACGCAGTATTTT. Its protein is CASKGDSGTDTQYF.